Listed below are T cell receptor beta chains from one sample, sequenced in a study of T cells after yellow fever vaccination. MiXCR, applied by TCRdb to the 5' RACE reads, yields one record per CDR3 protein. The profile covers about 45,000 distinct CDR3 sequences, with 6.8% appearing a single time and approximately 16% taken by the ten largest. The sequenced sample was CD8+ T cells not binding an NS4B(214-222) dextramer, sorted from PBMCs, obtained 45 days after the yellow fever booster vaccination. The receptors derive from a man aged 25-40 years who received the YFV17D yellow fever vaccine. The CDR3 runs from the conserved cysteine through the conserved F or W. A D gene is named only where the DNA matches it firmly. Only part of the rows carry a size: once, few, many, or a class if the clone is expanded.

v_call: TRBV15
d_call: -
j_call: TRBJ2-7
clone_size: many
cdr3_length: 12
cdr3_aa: CATSSHVYEQYF
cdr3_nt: TGTGCCACCAGCAGTCACGTCTACGAGCAGTACTTC

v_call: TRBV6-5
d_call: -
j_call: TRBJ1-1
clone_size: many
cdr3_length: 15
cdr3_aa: CASSYRGQSNTEAFF
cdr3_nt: TGTGCCAGCAGTTACCGCGGACAGTCGAACACTGAAGCTTTCTTT

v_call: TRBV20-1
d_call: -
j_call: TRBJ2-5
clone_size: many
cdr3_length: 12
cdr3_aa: CSGRPAGETQYF
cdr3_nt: TGCAGTGGGCGCCCAGCGGGCGAGACCCAGTACTTC

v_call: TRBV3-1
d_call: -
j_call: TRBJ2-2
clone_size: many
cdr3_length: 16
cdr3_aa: CASSPWQRANTGELFF
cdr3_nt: TGTGCCAGCAGCCCCTGGCAGCGGGCGAACACCGGGGAGCTGTTTTTT

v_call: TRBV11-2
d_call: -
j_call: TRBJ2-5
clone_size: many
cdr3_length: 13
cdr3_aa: CASSFEVQETQYF
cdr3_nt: TGTGCCAGCAGCTTTGAGGTGCAAGAGACCCAGTACTTC

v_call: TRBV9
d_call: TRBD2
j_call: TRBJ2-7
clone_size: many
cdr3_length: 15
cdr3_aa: CASSVGAGASYEQYF
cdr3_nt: TGTGCCAGCAGCGTAGGGGCGGGAGCGTCCTACGAGCAGTACTTC

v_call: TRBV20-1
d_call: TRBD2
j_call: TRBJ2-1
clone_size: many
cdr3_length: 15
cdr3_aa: CSARDPGGVGNEQFF
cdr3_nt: TGCAGTGCTAGAGATCCGGGAGGGGTTGGGAATGAGCAGTTCTTC

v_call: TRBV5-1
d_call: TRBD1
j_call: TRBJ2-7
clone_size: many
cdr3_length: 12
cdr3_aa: CASSLTGDEQYF
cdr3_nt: TGCGCCAGCAGCTTAACAGGGGATGAGCAGTACTTC

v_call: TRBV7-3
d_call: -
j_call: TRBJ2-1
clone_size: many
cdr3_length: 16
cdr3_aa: CASSLWGSGENNEQFF
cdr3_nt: TGTGCCAGCAGCTTATGGGGCAGCGGAGAGAACAATGAGCAGTTCTTC

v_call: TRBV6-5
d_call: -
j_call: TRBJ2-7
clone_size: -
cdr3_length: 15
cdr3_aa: CASSPPGLKRDEQYF
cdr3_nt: TGTGCCAGCAGTCCCCCGGGACTGAAACGCGACGAGCAGTACTTC

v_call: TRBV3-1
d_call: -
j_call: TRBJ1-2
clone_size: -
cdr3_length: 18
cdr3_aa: CATCQDVSGQGINYGYTF
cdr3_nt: TGTGCCACCTGCCAAGATGTCTCGGGGCAGGGTATAAACTATGGCTACACCTTC

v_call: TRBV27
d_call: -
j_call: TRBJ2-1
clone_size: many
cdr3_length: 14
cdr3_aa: CASSLGSSYNEQFF
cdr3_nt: TGTGCCAGCAGTCTGGGGAGCTCCTACAATGAGCAGTTCTTC

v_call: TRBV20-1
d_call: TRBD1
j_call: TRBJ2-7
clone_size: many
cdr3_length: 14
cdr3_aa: CSARTITGGHEQYF
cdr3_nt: TGCAGTGCAAGGACGATTACAGGGGGCCACGAGCAGTACTTC

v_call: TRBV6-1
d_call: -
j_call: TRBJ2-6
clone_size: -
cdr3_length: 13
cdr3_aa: CASSSTGANVLTF
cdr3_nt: TGTGCCAGCAGCAGTACTGGGGCCAACGTCCTGACTTTC

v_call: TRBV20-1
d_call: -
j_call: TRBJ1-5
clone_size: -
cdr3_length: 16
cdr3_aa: CSFRGQAACWGWPQHF
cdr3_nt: TGCAGTTTTAGGGGCCAGGCTGCGTGCTGGGGTTGGCCCCAGCATTTT

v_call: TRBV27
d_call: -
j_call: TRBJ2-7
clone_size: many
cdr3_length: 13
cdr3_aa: CASRDGPGQEQYF
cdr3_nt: TGTGCCAGCAGAGATGGACCGGGCCAGGAGCAGTACTTC

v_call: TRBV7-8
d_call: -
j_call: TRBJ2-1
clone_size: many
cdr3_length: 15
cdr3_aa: CASSPQFSYPPGQFF
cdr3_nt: TGTGCCAGCAGCCCTCAGTTTAGCTACCCACCCGGGCAGTTCTTC

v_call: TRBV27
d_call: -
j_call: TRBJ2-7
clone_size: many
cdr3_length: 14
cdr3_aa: CASSLYLAGSEQYF
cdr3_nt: TGTGCCAGCAGTTTATACCTAGCTGGTTCCGAGCAGTACTTC

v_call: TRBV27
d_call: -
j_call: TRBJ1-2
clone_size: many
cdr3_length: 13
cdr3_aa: CASSLGGFYGYTF
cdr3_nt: TGTGCCAGCAGTTTAGGTGGCTTCTATGGCTACACCTTC

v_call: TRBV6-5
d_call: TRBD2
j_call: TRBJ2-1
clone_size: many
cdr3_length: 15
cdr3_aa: CASSYRLAVWNEQFF
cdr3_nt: TGTGCCAGCAGTTATAGACTAGCGGTTTGGAATGAGCAGTTCTTC

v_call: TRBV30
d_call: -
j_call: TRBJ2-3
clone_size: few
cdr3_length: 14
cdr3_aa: CAWSLSGGTDTQYF
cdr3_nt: TGTGCCTGGAGCCTCTCGGGGGGCACAGATACGCAGTATTTT

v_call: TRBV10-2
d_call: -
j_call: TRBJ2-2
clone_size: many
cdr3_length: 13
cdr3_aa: CASRLGSTGELFF
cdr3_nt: TGCGCCAGCAGACTAGGGAGCACCGGGGAGCTGTTTTTT

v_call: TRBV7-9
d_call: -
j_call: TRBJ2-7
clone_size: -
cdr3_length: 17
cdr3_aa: CASSHVLQDPFPNEQYF
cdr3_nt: TGTGCCAGCAGCCACGTTCTGCAAGACCCATTCCCAAACGAGCAGTACTTC

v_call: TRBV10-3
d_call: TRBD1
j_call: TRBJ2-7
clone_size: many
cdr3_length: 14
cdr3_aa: CAISEETGAYEQYF
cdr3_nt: TGTGCCATCAGTGAGGAAACAGGGGCCTACGAGCAGTACTTC

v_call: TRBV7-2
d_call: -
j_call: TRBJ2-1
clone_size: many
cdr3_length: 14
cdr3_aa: CANEGADRNNEQFF
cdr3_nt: TGTGCCAACGAAGGAGCGGACCGCAACAATGAGCAGTTCTTC

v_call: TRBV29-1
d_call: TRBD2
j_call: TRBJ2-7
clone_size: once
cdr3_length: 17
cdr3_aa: CSVVSGRASGKSYEQYF
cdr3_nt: TGCAGCGTTGTGTCGGGTAGAGCTAGCGGGAAATCCTACGAGCAGTACTTC

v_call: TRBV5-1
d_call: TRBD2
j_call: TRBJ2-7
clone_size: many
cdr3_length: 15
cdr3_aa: CASSWSATSEYEQYF
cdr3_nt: TGCGCCAGCAGCTGGTCAGCTACTAGCGAGTACGAGCAGTACTTC

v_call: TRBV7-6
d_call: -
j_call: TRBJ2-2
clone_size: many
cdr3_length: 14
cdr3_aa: CASSPRAVPGELFF
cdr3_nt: TGTGCCAGCAGCCCCCGAGCGGTTCCCGGGGAGCTGTTTTTT